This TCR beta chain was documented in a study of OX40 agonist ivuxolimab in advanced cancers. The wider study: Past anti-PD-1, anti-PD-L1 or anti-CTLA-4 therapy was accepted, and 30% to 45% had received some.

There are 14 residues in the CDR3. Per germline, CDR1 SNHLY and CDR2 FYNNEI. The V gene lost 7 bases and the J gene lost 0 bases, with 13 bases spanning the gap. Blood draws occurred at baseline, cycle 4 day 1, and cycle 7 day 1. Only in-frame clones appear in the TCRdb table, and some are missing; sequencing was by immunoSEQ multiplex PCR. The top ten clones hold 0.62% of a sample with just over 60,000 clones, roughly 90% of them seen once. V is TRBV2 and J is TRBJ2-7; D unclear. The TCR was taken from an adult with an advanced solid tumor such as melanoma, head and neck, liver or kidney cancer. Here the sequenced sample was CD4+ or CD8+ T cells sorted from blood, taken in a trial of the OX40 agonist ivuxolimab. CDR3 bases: TGTGCCAGCACGTCTGTAAGGACCTCCTACGAGCAGTACTTC. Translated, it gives CASTSVRTSYEQYF.